The 10 T cell receptor beta chains listed next were all sequenced from one sample in a study of blood T cell repertoires in COVID-19 (dated by TCRdb to about 2020). The method behind the library was the immunoSEQ multiplex PCR assay. Not all clones reach the TCRdb copy of this immuneACCESS table, which keeps in-frame sequences only. Checked studies attribute under half of the gap to unresolved V genes and leave the rest unexplained. This sample comprises some 340,000 clones, more than 75% of them detected only once. The leading ten clones occupy about 5.7% of the sample. The sample taken for sequencing was PBMCs or T cells enriched from blood (not recorded which). Source of these receptors: a woman in her 30s who had recovered from COVID-19.

The chain couples TRBV19 to TRBJ2-7, with 11 bases aligning to TRBD1. J gave up 3 bases and V 5 bases, and 6 bases lay outside the gene matches. CDR3 length: 15 residues. Germline V gene sequence: CDR1 LNHDA, CDR2 SQIVND (reference sequence). The CDR3 DNA follows: TGTGCCAGTAGTCCCCAGGGACAGGGGGGCTACGAGCAGTACTTC. Its protein product is CASSPQGQGGYEQYF.

This clone was found a few times. The J gene is TRBJ1-2, the V gene TRBV28; TRBD1 matches 10 bases. The germline V gene has CDR1 MDHEN and CDR2 SYDVKM. There are 16 residues in the CDR3. V lost 5 bases to trimming and J lost 3 bases; unmatched junction nucleotides: 9. The CDR3 is CASSPPGQGIDYGYTF. The CDR3 DNA reads TGTGCCAGCAGTCCACCGGGACAGGGGATTGACTATGGCTACACCTTC.

There are a few counts of this clone. The rearrangement joins TRBV18 to TRBJ1-4, with a weak D call TRBD1 (6 bases). V lost 4 bases and J lost 8, with 11 bases in between. Germline V gene lookup returns CDR1 KGHSH and CDR2 LQKENI. This CDR3 contains 13 residues. This chain's CDR3 is CASSQGTGEKLFF. CDR3 bases: TGTGCCAGCTCACAGGGAACAGGGGAAAAACTGTTTTTT.

The chain joins TRBV27 to TRBJ2-3, with D possibly being TRBD1 (6 bases). Trimming took off 6 bases at V and 6 bases at J, with 13 bases between the two ends. Per the germline V gene, CDR1 is MNHEY and CDR2 is SMNVEV (reference sequence). The CDR3 spans 13 residues. CDR3 protein: CASRGARSDTQYF. CDR3 sequence (DNA): TGTGCCAGCAGGGGGGCACGGAGTGATACGCAGTATTTT.

The sample holds one count of this clone. V and J are TRBV9 and TRBJ1-2; TRBD1 matches at 7 bases. CDR3 length equals 13 residues. Germline assignment: CDR1 SGDLS and CDR2 YYNGEE. V was clipped by 6 bases and J by 0 bases; unmatched bases: 2. In DNA form, the CDR3 reads TGTGCCAGCACAACAGGGGCTAACTATGGCTACACCTTC. It translates to CASTTGANYGYTF.

The J gene is TRBJ1-4, the V gene TRBV19; D is undetermined. Deletions cut 9 bases from V and 5 bases from J, with 7 bases between. CDR1 and CDR2 (germline): LNHDA, SQIVND (reference sequence). This CDR3 region has 11 residues. In nucleotides, the CDR3 is TGTGCCAGCAACTGGAATGAAAAACTGTTTTTT. Amino acids: CASNWNEKLFF.

CDR3 amino acids: CASRQGWDTEAFF. CDR3 nucleotides: TGTGCCAGTAGACAGGGGTGGGACACTGAAGCTTTCTTT. The rearrangement links TRBV19 to TRBJ1-1, with 7 bases identical to TRBD1. V dropped 6 bases and J dropped 3; count of bases not matched to a gene: 4. Germline V CDR1 and CDR2: LNHDA, SQIVND (reference sequence). The CDR3 consists of 13 residues.

The chain recombines TRBV18 with TRBJ1-1; TRBD1 matches 7 bases. The CDR3 sequence is 16 residues long. CDR1 is KGHSH, CDR2 LQKENI, per germline. Trimming took 5 bases from V and 7 from J; bases not matched to a gene: 16. The CDR3 nucleotides are TGTGCCAGCTCAGCAGGGACAGTCAAGCAAACCTTTGAAGCTTTCTTT. This translates into CASSAGTVKQTFEAFF.

This clone has just one count. The chain carries TRBV19 and TRBJ2-7; D might be TRBD2 (6 bases). CDR1 is LNHDA, CDR2 SQIVND, per germline (reference sequence). CDR3 length: 15 amino acids. Trimming shortened V by 5 bases and J by 7 bases, and 21 bases separated the two germline ends. The CDR3 reads CASSRSGGVGKEQYF. In DNA, the CDR3 is TGTGCCAGTAGTCGGTCAGGCGGGGTAGGGAAAGAGCAGTACTTC.

V gene TRBV2 combines with J gene TRBJ1-5; 10 bases map to TRBD1. The germline V gene encodes CDR1 SNHLY and CDR2 FYNNEI. Trimming took 4 bases from V and 7 from J; bases not matched to a gene: 4. The CDR3 loop spans 14 amino acids. The CDR3 sequence is CASSVDRGLQPQHF. The CDR3 DNA reads TGTGCCAGCAGTGTTGACAGGGGGCTCCAGCCCCAGCATTTT.